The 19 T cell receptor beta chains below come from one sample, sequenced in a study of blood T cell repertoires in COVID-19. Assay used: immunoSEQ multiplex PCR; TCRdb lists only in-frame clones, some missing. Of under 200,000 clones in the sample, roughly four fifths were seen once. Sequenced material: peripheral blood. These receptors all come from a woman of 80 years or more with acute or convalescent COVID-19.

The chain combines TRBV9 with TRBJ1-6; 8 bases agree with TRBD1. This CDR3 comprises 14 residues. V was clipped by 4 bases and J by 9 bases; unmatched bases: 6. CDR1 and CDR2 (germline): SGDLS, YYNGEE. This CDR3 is CASSPGQEGSPLHF. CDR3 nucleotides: TGTGCCAGCAGCCCGGGACAGGAGGGTTCACCCCTCCACTTT. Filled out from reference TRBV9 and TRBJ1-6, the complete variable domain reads DSGVTQTPKHLITATGQRVTLRCSPRSGDLSVYWYQQSLDQGLQFLIQYYNGEERAKGNILERFSAQQFPDLHSELNLSSLELGDSALYFCASSPGQEGSPLHFGNGTRLTVT.

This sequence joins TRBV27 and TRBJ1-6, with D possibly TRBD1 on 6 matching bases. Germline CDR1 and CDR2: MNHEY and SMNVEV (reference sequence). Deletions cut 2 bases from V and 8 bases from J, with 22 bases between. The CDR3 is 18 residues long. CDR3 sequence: CASSLNPVDRLGDSPLHF. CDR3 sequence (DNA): TGTGCCAGCAGTTTAAACCCCGTTGACAGGCTCGGTGATTCACCCCTCCACTTT.

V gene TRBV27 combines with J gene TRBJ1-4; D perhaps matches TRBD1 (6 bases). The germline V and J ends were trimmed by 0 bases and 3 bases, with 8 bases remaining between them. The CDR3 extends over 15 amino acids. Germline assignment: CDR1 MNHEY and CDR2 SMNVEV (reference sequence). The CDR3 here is CASSLSTGSNEKLFF. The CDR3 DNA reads TGTGCCAGCAGTTTATCGACAGGATCTAATGAAAAACTGTTTTTT.

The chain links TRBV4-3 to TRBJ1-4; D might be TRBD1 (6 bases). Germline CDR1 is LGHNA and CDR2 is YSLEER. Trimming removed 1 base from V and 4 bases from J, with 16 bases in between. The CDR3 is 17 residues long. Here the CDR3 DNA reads TGCGCCAGCAGCCAAGGGCAACAGGGTTGGGGTAATGAAAAACTGTTTTTT. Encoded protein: CASSQGQQGWGNEKLFF.

The CDR3 is CASSLGQGPYNEQFF. CDR3 sequence (DNA): TGTGCCAGCAGCCTTGGACAGGGGCCCTACAATGAGCAGTTCTTC. The chain uses TRBV3-1 (or the pseudogene TRBV3-2) and TRBJ2-1; TRBD1 matches 9 bases. CDR1 LGHDT and CDR2 YNNKEL come from the germline V gene (reference sequence). This CDR3 contains 15 residues. The ends lost 4 bases at V and 2 bases at J; junction bases unmatched: 3.

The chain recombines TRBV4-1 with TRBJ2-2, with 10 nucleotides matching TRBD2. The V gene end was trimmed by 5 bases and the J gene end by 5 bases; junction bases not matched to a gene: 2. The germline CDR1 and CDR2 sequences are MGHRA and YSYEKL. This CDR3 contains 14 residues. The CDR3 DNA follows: TGCGCCAGCAGCGAGGGACTAGCGACCGGGGAGCTGTTTTTT. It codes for CASSEGLATGELFF.

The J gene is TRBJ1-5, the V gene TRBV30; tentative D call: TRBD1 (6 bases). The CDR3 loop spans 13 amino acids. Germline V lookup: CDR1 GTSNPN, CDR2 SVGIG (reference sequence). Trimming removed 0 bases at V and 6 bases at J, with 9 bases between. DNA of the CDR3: TGTGCCTGGAGTGTGAAAGGGGGTCAGCCCCAGCATTTT. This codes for CAWSVKGGQPQHF.

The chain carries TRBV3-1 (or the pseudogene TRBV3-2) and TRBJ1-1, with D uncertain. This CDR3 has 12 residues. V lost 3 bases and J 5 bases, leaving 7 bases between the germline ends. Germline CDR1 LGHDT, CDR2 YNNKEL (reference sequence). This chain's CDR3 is CASSHGETEAFF. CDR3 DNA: TGTGCCAGCAGCCACGGGGAGACTGAAGCTTTCTTT.

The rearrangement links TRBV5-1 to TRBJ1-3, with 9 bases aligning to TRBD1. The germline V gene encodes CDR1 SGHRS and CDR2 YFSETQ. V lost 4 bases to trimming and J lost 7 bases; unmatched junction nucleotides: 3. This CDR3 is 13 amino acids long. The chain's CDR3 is CASSPDRGNTIYF. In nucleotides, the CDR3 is TGCGCCAGCAGCCCTGACAGGGGGAACACCATATATTTT.

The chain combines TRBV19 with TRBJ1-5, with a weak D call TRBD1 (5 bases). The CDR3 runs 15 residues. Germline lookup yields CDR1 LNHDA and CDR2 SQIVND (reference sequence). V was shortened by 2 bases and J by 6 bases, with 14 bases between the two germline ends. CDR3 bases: TGTGCCAGTAGTATACCGGGGGTTTCAGGTCAGCCCCAGCATTTT. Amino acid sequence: CASSIPGVSGQPQHF.

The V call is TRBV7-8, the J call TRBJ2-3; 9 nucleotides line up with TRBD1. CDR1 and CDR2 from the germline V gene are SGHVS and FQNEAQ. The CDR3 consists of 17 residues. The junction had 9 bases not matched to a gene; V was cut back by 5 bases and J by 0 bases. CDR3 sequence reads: CASSPGTGQYSTDTQYF. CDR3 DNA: TGTGCCAGCAGCCCAGGGACAGGGCAATATAGCACAGATACGCAGTATTTT.

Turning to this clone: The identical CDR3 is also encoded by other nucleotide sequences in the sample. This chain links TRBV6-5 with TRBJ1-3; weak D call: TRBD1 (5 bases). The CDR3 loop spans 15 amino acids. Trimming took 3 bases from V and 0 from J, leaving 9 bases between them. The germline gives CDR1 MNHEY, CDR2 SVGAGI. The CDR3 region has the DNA TGTGCCAGCAGTTATCTAGACAGCTCTGGAAACACCATATATTTT. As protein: CASSYLDSSGNTIYF.

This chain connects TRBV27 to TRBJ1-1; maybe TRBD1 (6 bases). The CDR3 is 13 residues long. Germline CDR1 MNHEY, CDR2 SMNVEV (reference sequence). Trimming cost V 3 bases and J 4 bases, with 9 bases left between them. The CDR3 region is CASSFGGGTEAFF. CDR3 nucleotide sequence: TGTGCCAGCAGTTTTGGGGGCGGCACTGAAGCTTTCTTT.

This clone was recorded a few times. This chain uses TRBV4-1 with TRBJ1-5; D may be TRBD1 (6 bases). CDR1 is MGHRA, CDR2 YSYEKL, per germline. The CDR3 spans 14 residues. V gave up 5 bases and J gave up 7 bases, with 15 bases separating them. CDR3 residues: CASSRQVVYQPQHF. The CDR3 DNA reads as TGCGCCAGCAGCAGACAGGTGGTTTACCAGCCCCAGCATTTT.

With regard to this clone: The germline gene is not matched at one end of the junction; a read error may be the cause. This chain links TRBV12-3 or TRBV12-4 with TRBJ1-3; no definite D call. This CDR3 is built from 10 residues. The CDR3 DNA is TGTGCCAGCAGTCTCCAAACCGAGGTGTTT. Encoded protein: CASSLQTEVF.

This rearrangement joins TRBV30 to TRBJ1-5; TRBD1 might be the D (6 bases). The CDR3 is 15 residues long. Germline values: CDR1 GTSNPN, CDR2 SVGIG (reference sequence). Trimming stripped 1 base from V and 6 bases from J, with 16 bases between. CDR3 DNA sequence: TGTGCCTGGAGTGACTATTTGGGGGCTCGTCAGCCCCAGCATTTT. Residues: CAWSDYLGARQPQHF.

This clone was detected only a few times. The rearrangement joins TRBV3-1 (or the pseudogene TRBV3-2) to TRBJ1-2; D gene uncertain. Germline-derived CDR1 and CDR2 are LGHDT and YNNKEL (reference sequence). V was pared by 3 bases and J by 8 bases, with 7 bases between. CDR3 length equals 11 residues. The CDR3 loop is CASSHGGGYTF. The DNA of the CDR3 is TGTGCCAGCAGCCACGGAGGGGGCTACACCTTC.

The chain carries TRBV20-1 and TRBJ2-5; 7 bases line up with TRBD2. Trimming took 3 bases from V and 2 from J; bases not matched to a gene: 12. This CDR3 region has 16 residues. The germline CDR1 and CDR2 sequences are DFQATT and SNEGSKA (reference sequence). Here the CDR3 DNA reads TGCAGTGCTAGTGGTACCGGACTAGTCGTACAAGAGACCCAGTACTTC. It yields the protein CSASGTGLVVQETQYF.

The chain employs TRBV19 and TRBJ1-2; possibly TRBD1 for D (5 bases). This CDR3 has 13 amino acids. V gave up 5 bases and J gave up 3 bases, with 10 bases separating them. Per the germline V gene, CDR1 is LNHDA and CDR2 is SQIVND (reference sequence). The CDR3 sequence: CASSAGGYYGYTF. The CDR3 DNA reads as TGTGCCAGTAGTGCCGGGGGGTACTATGGCTACACCTTC.